Shown below are 22 T cell receptor beta chains from a single sample sequenced in a study of radiotherapy plus CTLA-4 blockade in lung cancer. Produced via immunoSEQ multiplex PCR; TCRdb's table is partial and in-frame only. The sample includes 85,000 to 100,000 clones, more than 75% seen only once; the top ten take 16%. The material was peripheral blood, obtained from a patient treated with radiotherapy plus ipilimumab. These receptors all come from a human donor with non-small cell lung cancer that progressed on radiotherapy plus ipilimumab.

The chain is built from TRBV30 and TRBJ2-5, with TRBD1 identical over 8 bases. Germline V lookup: CDR1 GTSNPN, CDR2 SVGIG (reference sequence). This CDR3 comprises 14 residues. Trimming cost V 8 bases and J 3 bases; bases outside gene matches: 11. In DNA, the CDR3 is TGTGCCGTTCGGGACAGGAAAAGTGAAGAGACCCAGTACTTC. Residues: CAVRDRKSEETQYF.

Note on this clone: Other DNA variants within this sample encode the same CDR3. This chain uses TRBV18 with TRBJ2-3; D is undetermined. The germline V gene encodes CDR1 KGHSH and CDR2 LQKENI. The CDR3 sequence is 13 residues long. V was pared by 3 bases and J by 0 bases, with 4 bases between. CDR3 DNA: TGTGCCAGCTCACCCCCGAGCACAGATACGCAGTATTTT. Protein product: CASSPPSTDTQYF. Complete variable domain (other parts from reference TRBV18 and TRBJ2-3): NAGVMQNPRHLVRRRGQEARLRCSPMKGHSHVYWYRQLPEEGLKFMVYLQKENIIDESGMPKERFSAEFPKEGPSILRIQQVVRGDSAAYFCASSPPSTDTQYFGPGTRLTVL.

A few counts support this clone. The CDR3 spells CASSHRTSGSYEQYF. CDR3 DNA: TGCGCCAGCAGCCATCGGACTAGCGGATCCTACGAGCAGTACTTC. The chain recombines TRBV4-1 with TRBJ2-7; 10 bases agree with TRBD2. Germline V gives CDR1 MGHRA, CDR2 YSYEKL. The CDR3 is 15 residues long. The ends lost 3 bases at V and 1 base at J; junction bases unmatched: 3.

The V call is TRBV11-3, the J call TRBJ1-3; weak D call: TRBD1 (6 bases). The CDR3 extends over 14 amino acids. Looked up from germline, CDR1 is SGHNT and CDR2 is YENEEA. Trimming shortened V by 3 bases and J by 0 bases, and 6 bases separated the two germline ends. The CDR3 loop is CASSLDSSGNTIYF. The CDR3 bases are TGTGCCAGCAGCTTGGACAGCTCTGGAAACACCATATATTTT.

The genes are TRBV19 and TRBJ2-5; D is undetermined. Between the trimmed V and J ends, which lost 1 base and 1 base, there was a span of 4 bases. Germline V gene lookup returns CDR1 LNHDA and CDR2 SQIVND (reference sequence). This CDR3 comprises 13 residues. The chain's CDR3 is CASSIGSQETQYF. CDR3 DNA sequence: TGTGCCAGTAGTATAGGATCCCAAGAGACCCAGTACTTC.

The chain is built from TRBV2 and TRBJ1-6; no firm D call. Trimming left V 6 bases short and J 11 bases short, with 20 bases between. Germline loops: CDR1 SNHLY, CDR2 FYNNEI. The CDR3 is 15 amino acids. DNA for the CDR3: TGTGCCAGCAGCGAGAAACTGTACGCCGGTCCACCCCTCCACTTT. Translation gives CASSEKLYAGPPLHF.

This chain uses TRBV27 with TRBJ2-1; 10 bases align to TRBD1. V dropped 10 bases and J dropped 2; count of bases not matched to a gene: 5. CDR1 is MNHEY and CDR2 is SMNVEV in the germline V gene (reference sequence). The CDR3 contains 14 residues. This CDR3 is CATKGQGTYNEQFF. CDR3 in DNA: TGTGCCACCAAGGGACAGGGGACCTACAATGAGCAGTTCTTC.

The chain is built from TRBV5-1 and TRBJ1-2, with D unresolved. Between the trimmed V and J ends, which lost 0 bases and 1 base, there was a span of 7 bases. CDR1 and CDR2 (germline): SGHRS, YFSETQ. The CDR3 has 14 amino acids. The CDR3 DNA is TGCGCCAGCAGCTTGGGGACGGTTAACTATGGCTACACCTTC. Translating gives CASSLGTVNYGYTF.

The V call is TRBV7-3, the J call TRBJ2-7; D is unresolved. The V and J ends lost 3 bases and 5 bases respectively, with 11 bases between them. The CDR3 is 13 residues long. CDR1 and CDR2 (germline): SGHTA, FQGTGA. This CDR3 reads CASSFSDENEQYF. The CDR3 DNA sequence: TGTGCCAGCAGCTTCTCGGACGAGAACGAGCAGTACTTC.

About this clone: Other DNA sequences from this sample encode an identical CDR3 as well. The chain joins TRBV7-2 to TRBJ2-2, with D uncertain. The CDR3 runs to 12 residues. The V gene lost 0 bases and the J gene lost 5 bases, with 1 base spanning the gap. Germline values: CDR1 SGHTA, CDR2 FQGNSA. CDR3: CASSLATGELFF. For the CDR3, the DNA is TGTGCCAGCAGCTTAGCTACCGGGGAGCTGTTTTTT.

V and J are TRBV7-3 and TRBJ2-2; TRBD2 is a possible D gene (7 bases). Germline-derived CDR1 and CDR2 are SGHTA and FQGTGA. Trimming pared 3 bases from V and 5 bases from J, leaving 13 bases between. The CDR3 is 15 amino acids. This CDR3 is CASSFAGAPTGELFF. As DNA, the CDR3 is TGTGCCAGCAGCTTCGCGGGGGCTCCAACCGGGGAGCTGTTTTTT.

The chain uses TRBV4-3 and TRBJ2-7; D is ambiguous. Looked up from germline, CDR1 is LGHNA and CDR2 is YSLEER. Trimming removed 1 base from V and 0 bases from J, with 10 bases in between. The CDR3 is 15 residues long. The CDR3 here is CASSQGYGYSYEQYF. CDR3 sequence (DNA): TGCGCCAGCAGCCAAGGGTACGGCTACTCCTACGAGCAGTACTTC.

This clone was observed once. This chain links TRBV19 with TRBJ1-1, with a tentative D call TRBD1 (6 bases). Germline loops: CDR1 LNHDA, CDR2 SQIVND (reference sequence). The length of the CDR3 is 15 residues. The V gene lost 2 bases and the J gene lost 1 base, with 11 bases spanning the gap. The CDR3 here is CASSIHGTKNTEAFF. DNA for the CDR3: TGTGCCAGTAGTATACATGGGACAAAGAACACTGAAGCTTTCTTT.

CDR3 in DNA: TGTGCCAGCAGCGTAGGGTCAAGGGGGGGCACAGATACGCAGTATTTT. Its protein is CASSVGSRGGTDTQYF. This chain links TRBV9 with TRBJ2-3; D tentatively reads TRBD1 or TRBD2 (6 bases each). This CDR3 comprises 16 residues. V was clipped by 0 bases and J by 1 base, with 12 bases between them. In germline, CDR1 is SGDLS, CDR2 YYNGEE.

V usage is TRBV28 and J usage is TRBJ1-5; D remains ambiguous. Germline CDR1 and CDR2: MDHEN and SYDVKM. The CDR3 runs 17 residues. V gave up 6 bases and J gave up 2 bases, with 20 bases separating them. In DNA, the CDR3 is TGTGCCAGCAGGGGGAATCTCCCCGCTCCTGGCAATCAGCCCCAGCATTTT. Its protein product is CASRGNLPAPGNQPQHF.

This chain links TRBV30 with TRBJ1-3; D gene uncertain. Germline V CDR1 and CDR2: GTSNPN, SVGIG (reference sequence). The length of the CDR3 is 14 residues. Trimming shortened V by 0 bases and J by 0 bases, and 6 bases separated the two germline ends. The CDR3 DNA reads TGTGCCTGGAGTGTAGCCTACTCTGGAAACACCATATATTTT. It translates to CAWSVAYSGNTIYF.

The chain employs TRBV5-1 and TRBJ1-5; 8 positions agree with TRBD1. The CDR3 extends over 14 amino acids. Germline V gives CDR1 SGHRS, CDR2 YFSETQ. V lost 4 bases to trimming and J lost 7 bases; unmatched junction nucleotides: 7. The CDR3 reads CASSGGQVGQPQHF. In DNA form, the CDR3 reads TGCGCCAGCAGCGGGGGACAGGTTGGCCAGCCCCAGCATTTT.

V and J are TRBV30 and TRBJ2-5; TRBD1 matches at 11 bases. Germline V gene data show CDR1 as GTSNPN and CDR2 as SVGIG (reference sequence). After removal of 2 bases from V and 5 bases from J, the junction contained 7 bases not matched to a gene. This CDR3 has 15 amino acids. The chain's CDR3 is CAWSPGQGALETQYF. The CDR3 DNA reads as TGTGCCTGGAGTCCCGGACAGGGGGCGCTGGAGACCCAGTACTTC.

CDR3 DNA sequence: TGTGCCAGCAGCAGAGGACTAGCGGCCTACAATGAGCAGTTCTTC. As protein: CASSRGLAAYNEQFF. The V and J genes are TRBV6-4 and TRBJ2-1; 10 positions agree with TRBD2. The CDR3 length is 15 residues. V was pared by 6 bases and J by 2 bases, with 4 bases of the junction left unmatched. Germline V lookup: CDR1 MRHNA, CDR2 SNTAGT.

This clone was recorded only once. The chain has TRBV7-8 and TRBJ1-5; the D is unclear. The V end lost 2 bases, the J end lost 1 base, and 3 bases lay between the germline ends. CDR1 is SGHVS, CDR2 FQNEAQ, per germline. The CDR3 contains 13 residues. DNA for the CDR3: TGTGCCAGCAGCTTAACCAGCAATCAGCCCCAGCATTTT. Amino acid sequence: CASSLTSNQPQHF.

The chain recombines TRBV18 with TRBJ1-1; no clear D gene. CDR1 KGHSH and CDR2 LQKENI come from the germline V gene. The ends were cut back, 1 base at V and 2 bases at J, with 11 bases in the middle. The CDR3 extends over 15 amino acids. CDR3 bases: TGTGCCAGCTCACCACGGGCAGGCCTCAACACTGAAGCTTTCTTT. Its translation is CASSPRAGLNTEAFF.

CDR3 sequence reads: CASSQTGAPSETQYF. The DNA for the CDR3 is TGTGCCAGCAGTCAGACAGGGGCACCATCGGAGACCCAGTACTTC. The rearrangement uses TRBV2 and TRBJ2-5, with TRBD1 matching over 8 bases. This CDR3 contains 15 residues. With V trimmed by 5 bases and J by 5 bases, 10 bases remained unmatched. Looked up from germline, CDR1 is SNHLY and CDR2 is FYNNEI.